The next 5 T cell receptor beta chains were all read from a single sample in a study of T cell repertoires in cytomegalovirus infection. The antigens for these receptors are not known. TCRdb ran MiXCR on the reads and lists one entry per CDR3 protein. Of some 940,000 distinct CDR3 sequences in the sample, approximately 31% were seen once. Sample: cultured CD8+ T cells from PBMCs, taken from culture after CMV antigen stimulation. These receptor sequences come from a human donor in good health (CMV status not recorded). Some clones in this sample may be carry-over from other donors' samples.

CDR3 sequence: CASSQGMSPGSTDTQYF. CDR3 DNA: TGCGCCAGCAGCCAAGGTATGAGTCCAGGCAGCACAGATACGCAGTATTTT. J is TRBJ2-3 and V is TRBV4-1, with D unclear. V was trimmed by 1 base and J by 0 bases, leaving 14 bases between them. Per germline, CDR1 MGHRA and CDR2 YSYEKL. The CDR3 totals 17 residues.

Concerning this clonotype: Since a much larger clone is just one base distant, this may be a read error. This chain uses TRBV7-6 with TRBJ1-5; 7 bases map to TRBD1. CDR1 and CDR2 from the germline V gene are SGHVS and FNYEAQ. The V segment lost 5 bases and the J segment 4 bases; nucleotides outside the gene matches: 11. The CDR3 has 16 residues. This CDR3 is CASSLGTAGRNQPQHF. Written as DNA, the CDR3 is TGTGCCAGCAGCCTAGGGACAGCAGGGCGGAATCAGCCCCAGCATTTT. Together with reference TRBV7-6 and TRBJ1-5, the CDR3 gives the full variable domain: GAGVSQSPRYKVTKRGQDVALRCDPISGHVSLYWYRQALGQGPEFLTYFNYEAQQDKSGLPNDRFSAERPEGSISTLTIQRTEQRDSAMYRCASSLGTAGRNQPQHFGDGTRLSIL.

The chain carries TRBV6-1 and TRBJ2-1; 7 bases align to TRBD1. This CDR3 contains 15 residues. Germline V CDR1 and CDR2: MNHNS, SASEGT. Unmatched junction bases numbered 13, after V lost 7 bases and J lost 7 bases. CDR3 in DNA: TGTGCCAGCACCCTTGGGACAGATTTTATGAATGAGCAGTTCTTC. Protein: CASTLGTDFMNEQFF.

This clonotype was recorded many times. The CDR3 bases are TGTGCCAGCAGCTTAGCCGGGACTAGCGGGGGTAAGAATGAGCAGTTCTTC. Protein: CASSLAGTSGGKNEQFF. The chain recombines TRBV7-2 with TRBJ2-1; TRBD2 agrees at 14 bases. V shed 0 bases and J 7 bases; nucleotides not matched to a gene: 5. The CDR3 is 17 residues long. The germline V gene encodes CDR1 SGHTA and CDR2 FQGNSA.

A few counts support this clonotype. The chain is built from TRBV5-4 and TRBJ2-7, with TRBD1 matching 8 bases. Germline CDR1 and CDR2: SGHNT and YYREEE (reference sequence). This CDR3 contains 15 residues. The V segment lost 3 bases and the J segment 2 bases; nucleotides outside the gene matches: 7. The CDR3 loop is CASSSPDRVPYEQYF. The CDR3, as DNA: TGTGCCAGCAGCTCCCCGGACAGGGTTCCCTACGAGCAGTACTTC.